This record covers a single T cell receptor beta chain. Its antigen is not known. TCRdb's copy holds only in-frame clones and misses some; the assay was immunoSEQ multiplex PCR. The sample holds more than 110,000 clones, about nine tenths seen once. This entry belongs to a study of T cell responses to AZD1222 COVID-19 vaccine. Points from the study as a whole: Spike-specific TCR repertoires showed rising breadth and depth after two AZD1222 doses. Sampling that yielded the repertoires occurred only after the peak T cell response.

The receptor comes from an adult who received the AZD1222 COVID-19 vaccine. The starting material was peripheral blood, obtained 28 days after the second AZD1222 dose.

The CDR3 is CAISLKGSRNTEAFF. As DNA, the CDR3 is TGTGCCATCAGTTTAAAGGGGTCAAGGAACACTGAAGCTTTCTTT. V and J are TRBV10-3 and TRBJ1-1; D is possibly TRBD1 (5 bases). Germline values: CDR1 ENHRY, CDR2 SYGVKD. The CDR3 consists of 15 residues. V shed 5 bases and J shed 1 base, with 14 bases lying between them.